This paragraph reports one TCR beta chain. What it binds is unknown. The data derive from a study of radiotherapy plus CTLA-4 blockade in lung cancer. Study overall: Across the patients, objective responses occurred in approximately 18%, and disease control in roughly 31%.

Regarding the study as a whole: Reportedly, early blood T cell clone dynamics best predicted response, with interferon-beta. Blood TCR clones of tumor origin expanded after radiotherapy plus ipilimumab.

Germline V gene sequence: CDR1 SGHRS, CDR2 YFSETQ. The CDR3 sequence is 15 residues long. Deletions cut 0 bases from V and 4 bases from J, with 12 bases between. The assay was immunoSEQ multiplex PCR, and TCRdb's table has in-frame clones only and misses some. This table has approximately 25,000 clones, roughly 79% appearing once. Enrolled patients, whose metastatic non-small-cell lung cancer was chemo-refractory, received focal radiation plus CTLA-4 blockade with ipilimumab. The clonotype was recovered from a human donor with non-small cell lung cancer that progressed on radiotherapy plus ipilimumab. The chain uses TRBV5-1 and TRBJ2-3; D is unresolved. The sample here was peripheral blood, taken from a patient treated with radiotherapy plus ipilimumab. The CDR3 sequence: CASSLGGAPADTQYF. The DNA for the CDR3 is TGCGCCAGCAGCTTGGGCGGTGCGCCAGCAGATACGCAGTATTTT. The variable domain in full, with the rest retrieved from reference TRBV5-1 and TRBJ2-3, is KAGVTQTPRYLIKTRGQQVTLSCSPISGHRSVSWYQQTPGQGLQFLFEYFSETQRNKGNFPGRFSGRQFSNSRSEMNVSTLELGDSALYLCASSLGGAPADTQYFGPGTRLTVL.